These T cell receptor beta chains were read from a single sample in a study of blood T cells in healthy people across ages. TCRdb reanalysed the 5' RACE reads using MiXCR and keeps one entry per CDR3 protein. The table includes about 1.8 million distinct CDR3 sequences, 49% detected once. Sequencing input: blood. The source of these receptors is a woman aged 35 to 49 in good health. The CDR3 runs from the conserved cysteine through the conserved F or W. The D gene is left open where the match is weak. Clone size is not always given. Where it is, it says once, few, many or a class for expanded clones.

>.|TRBJ2-5|TRBD2|TRBV28
TGTGCCAGCAGTTTAAGAGAAGGGAGGGGAGAGACCCAGTACTTC
CASSLREGRGETQYF
>.|TRBJ1-5|TRBD1|TRBV12-3/TRBV12-4
TGTGCCAGCAGTCCCAGAGGGGAAGGGGGCAATCAGCCCCGGCATTTT
CASSPRGEGGNQPRHF
>.|TRBJ2-5|TRBD2|TRBV10-3
TGTGCCATCACCCCGGGTAGCGGGGGTGGAGAGACCCAGTACTTC
CAITPGSGGGETQYF
>.|TRBJ2-7|TRBD1|TRBV30
TGTGCCTGGAATCTGGGACAGGGACGTGGCGAGCAGTACTTC
CAWNLGQGRGEQYF
>.|TRBJ1-6|.|TRBV18
TGTGCCAGCTCCCCAGTTAAATCAGGGAACCTTTCACCCCTCCACTTT
CASSPVKSGNLSPLHF
>.|TRBJ2-5|.|TRBV6-2/TRBV6-3
TGTGCCAGCAGTTACCGGGCTAGCGAGTTGGAGACCCAGTACTTC
CASSYRASELETQYF
>.|TRBJ1-5|.|TRBV27
TGTGCCAGCAGTTCGACAGGCAGGGGCAATCAGCCCCAGCATTTT
CASSSTGRGNQPQHF
>.|TRBJ2-5|.|TRBV6-6
TGTGCCAGCAGTTCCTTACGCGGGAATCAAGAGACCCAGTACTTC
CASSSLRGNQETQYF
>few|TRBJ2-4|.|TRBV20-1
TGCAGTGCCCCCGGACAGCGAGCCAAAAACATTCAGTACTTC
CSAPGQRAKNIQYF
>.|TRBJ1-1|.|TRBV7-2
TGTGCCAGCAGCCCCGCCCCTGCTTGGGGGTCAGCTTTCTTT
CASSPAPAWGSAFF
>.|TRBJ1-5|TRBD1|TRBV20-1
TGCAGTGCTCCTTTGACAGGGAATCAGCCCCAGCATTTT
CSAPLTGNQPQHF
>.|TRBJ2-3|TRBD2|TRBV6-1
TGTGCCAGCAGTGAACCGGGACTAGGGTCGGATACGCAGTATTTT
CASSEPGLGSDTQYF
>.|TRBJ2-3|.|TRBV7-9
TGTGCCAGCAGCTCCGACACTCGCACAGATACGCAGTATTTT
CASSSDTRTDTQYF
>few|TRBJ2-7|.|TRBV7-2
TGTGCCAGCAGTTTAGAGGGGGCTAGCGTCCAGTACTTC
CASSLEGASVQYF
>.|TRBJ2-4|TRBD2|TRBV7-9
TGTGCCAGCAGCGGGGCCCAGCGGGGGGCCGAAAACATTCAGTACTTC
CASSGAQRGAENIQYF